The clone carrying this T cell receptor beta chain was seen only once. The antigen remains unidentified. This table comes from immunoSEQ multiplex PCR, and its TCRdb copy is limited to in-frame clones, with some not included. Of around 25,000 clones in the sample, 65% to 80% were seen once. The CDR3 sequence is 16 residues long. Deletions cut 3 bases from V and 0 bases from J, with 9 bases between. Germline V gene data show CDR1 as SGHTA and CDR2 as FQGTGA. The sample belongs to a study of PD-1 blockade in classical Hodgkin lymphoma. This sample's time point: cycle 4 day 1 (C4D1), after less than 7 weeks of nivolumab. Each and every patient relapsed after autologous stem cell transplantation, and patients got differing brentuximab vedotin exposure. The study recorded best responses of complete response, partial response or progressive disease. Study results and limitations: Before treatment, complete responders showed about the same diversity as newly diagnosed patients. Baseline TCR diversity was reportedly lower in newly diagnosed patients than healthy donors.

The sequenced sample was peripheral blood mononuclear cells (PBMCs), obtained before the fourth cycle of nivolumab. The gene calls are TRBV7-3 and TRBJ2-6; D could derive from TRBD1 or TRBD2 (5 bases each). This sequence originates from a human donor with classical Hodgkin lymphoma. CDR3 coding DNA: TGTGCCAGCAGCTTCGACGGGACCTCTGGGGCCAACGTCCTGACTTTC. This codes for CASSFDGTSGANVLTF. Combining the CDR3 with reference TRBV7-3 and TRBJ2-6 gives the whole variable domain GAGVSQTPSNKVTEKGKYVELRCDPISGHTALYWYRQSLGQGPEFLIYFQGTGAADDSGLPNDRFFAVRPEGSVSTLKIQRTERGDSAVYLCASSFDGTSGANVLTFGAGSRLTVL.